Following are 5 T cell receptor beta chains from one sample sequenced in a study of cytomegalovirus exposure and HLA in healthy donors. Primers: 60 Vbeta forward and 13 Jbeta reverse. Sequencing used immunoSEQ multiplex PCR; TCRdb keeps in-frame clones, though not all of them. The data contain around 210,000 clones, around 73% of them singletons. Source material: PBMCs. The source of these receptors is a woman aged 30 to 39 in good health and CMV-seronegative.

As DNA, the CDR3 is TGTGCCAGCAGCTTAGATGCGGCCTTAAATGAAAAACTGTTTTTT. It translates to CASSLDAALNEKLFF. The V and J genes are TRBV11-3 and TRBJ1-4, with D hard to call. The CDR3 extends over 15 amino acids. Between the trimmed V and J ends, which lost 0 bases and 5 bases, there was a span of 10 bases. Per the germline V gene, CDR1 is SGHNT and CDR2 is YENEEA.

The rearrangement uses TRBV5-1 and TRBJ2-3; the match to TRBD2 covers 12 bases. The germline V gene encodes CDR1 SGHRS and CDR2 YFSETQ. With V trimmed by 5 bases and J by 3 bases, 1 base remained unmatched. The CDR3 has 14 residues. The CDR3 DNA sequence: TGCGCCAGCAGAACTAGCGGGAGGACAGATACGCAGTATTTT. Its translation: CASRTSGRTDTQYF.

This chain links TRBV6-6 with TRBJ1-2; TRBD1 matches at 7 bases. This CDR3 is 13 amino acids long. After removal of 1 base from V and 6 bases from J, the junction contained 2 bases not matched to a gene. The germline CDR1 and CDR2 sequences are MNHNY and SVGAGI (reference sequence). In DNA, the CDR3 is TGTGCCAGCAGTTACTACACAGGGGATGGCTACACCTTC. This codes for CASSYYTGDGYTF.

The chain carries TRBV7-6 and TRBJ2-2; no clear D. The CDR3 has 15 residues. The germline V gene has CDR1 SGHVS and CDR2 FNYEAQ. The germline V and J ends were trimmed by 6 bases and 3 bases, with 14 bases remaining between them. CDR3 coding DNA: TGTGCCAGCAGGAAGACAAGTACCCACACCGGGGAGCTGTTTTTT. Protein product: CASRKTSTHTGELFF.

This chain links TRBV5-4 with TRBJ2-7; a possible D gene is TRBD2 (5 bases). There are 14 residues in the CDR3. The V and J ends lost 3 bases and 3 bases respectively, with 13 bases between them. Germline CDR1 reads SGHNT; CDR2 reads YYREEE (reference sequence). For the CDR3, the DNA is TGTGCCAGCAGCTCCCGGGCTCGGGGCTACGAGCAGTACTTC. Residues: CASSSRARGYEQYF.